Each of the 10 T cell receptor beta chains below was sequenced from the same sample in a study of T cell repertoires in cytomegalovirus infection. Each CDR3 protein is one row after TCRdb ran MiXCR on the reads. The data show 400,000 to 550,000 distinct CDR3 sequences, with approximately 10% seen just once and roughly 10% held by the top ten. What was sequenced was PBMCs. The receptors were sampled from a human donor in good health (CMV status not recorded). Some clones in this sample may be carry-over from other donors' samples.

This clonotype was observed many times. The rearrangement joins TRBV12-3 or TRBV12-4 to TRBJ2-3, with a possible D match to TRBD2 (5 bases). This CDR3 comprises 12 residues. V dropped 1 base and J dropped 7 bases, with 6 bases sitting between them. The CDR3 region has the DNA TGTGCCAGCAGTTTAGTCGGGAATACGCAGTATTTT. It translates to CASSLVGNTQYF.

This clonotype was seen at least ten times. CDR3 nucleotides: TGCAGTGTGGGGCAGCTTACTAACTATGGCTACACCTTC. It codes for CSVGQLTNYGYTF. This chain links TRBV20-1 with TRBJ1-2; possible D gene TRBD1, 5 bases. Trimming removed 7 bases from V and 0 bases from J, with 12 bases in between. This CDR3 region has 13 residues. The germline CDR1 and CDR2 sequences are DFQATT and SNEGSKA (reference sequence).

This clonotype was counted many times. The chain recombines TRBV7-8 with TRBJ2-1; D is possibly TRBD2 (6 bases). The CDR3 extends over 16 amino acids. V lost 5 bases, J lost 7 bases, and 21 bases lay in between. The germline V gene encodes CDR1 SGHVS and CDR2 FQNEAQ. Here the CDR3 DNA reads TGTGCCAGCAGCCCCTCGGGGCTAGCGCGAAGAAATGAGCAGTTCTTC. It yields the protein CASSPSGLARRNEQFF.

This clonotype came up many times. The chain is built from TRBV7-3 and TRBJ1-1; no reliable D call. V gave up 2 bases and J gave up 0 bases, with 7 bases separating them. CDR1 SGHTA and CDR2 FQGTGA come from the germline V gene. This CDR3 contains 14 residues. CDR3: CASSLERVNTEAFF. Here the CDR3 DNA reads TGTGCCAGCAGCTTAGAACGGGTGAACACTGAAGCTTTCTTT.

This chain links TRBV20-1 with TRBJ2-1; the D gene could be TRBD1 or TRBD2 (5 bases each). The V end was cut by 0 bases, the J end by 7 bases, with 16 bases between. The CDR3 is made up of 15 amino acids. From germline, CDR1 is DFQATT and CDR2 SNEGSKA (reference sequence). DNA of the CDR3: TGCAGTGCTAGAGATAGAAGGGGAGCAGGGAATGAGCAGTTCTTC. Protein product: CSARDRRGAGNEQFF.

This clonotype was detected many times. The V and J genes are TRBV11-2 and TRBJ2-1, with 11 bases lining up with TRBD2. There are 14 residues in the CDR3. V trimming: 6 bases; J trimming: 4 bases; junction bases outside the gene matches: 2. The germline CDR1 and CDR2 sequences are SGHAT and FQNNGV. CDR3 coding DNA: TGTGCCAGCAGAGGGACTAGCGGATACAATGAGCAGTTCTTC. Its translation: CASRGTSGYNEQFF.

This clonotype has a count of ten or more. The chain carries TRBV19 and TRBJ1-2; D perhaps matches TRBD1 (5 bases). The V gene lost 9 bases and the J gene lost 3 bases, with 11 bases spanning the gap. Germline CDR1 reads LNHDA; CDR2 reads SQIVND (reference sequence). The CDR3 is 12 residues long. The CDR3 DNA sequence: TGTGCCAGCGAACAGGCTGACTATGGCTACACCTTC. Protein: CASEQADYGYTF.

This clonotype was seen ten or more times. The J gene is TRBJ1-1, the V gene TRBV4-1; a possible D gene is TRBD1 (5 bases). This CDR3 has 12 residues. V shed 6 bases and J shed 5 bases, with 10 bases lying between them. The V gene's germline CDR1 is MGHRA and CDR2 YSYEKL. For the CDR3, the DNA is TGCGCCAGCAGTCCTGAGGGGACTGAAGCTTTCTTT. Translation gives CASSPEGTEAFF.

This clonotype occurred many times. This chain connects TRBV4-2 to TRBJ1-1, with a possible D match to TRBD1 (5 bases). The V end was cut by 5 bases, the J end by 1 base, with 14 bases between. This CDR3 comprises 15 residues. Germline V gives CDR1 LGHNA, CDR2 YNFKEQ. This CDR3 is CASSYPGRRNTEAFF. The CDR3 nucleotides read TGTGCCAGCAGCTACCCGGGACGGAGGAACACTGAAGCTTTCTTT.

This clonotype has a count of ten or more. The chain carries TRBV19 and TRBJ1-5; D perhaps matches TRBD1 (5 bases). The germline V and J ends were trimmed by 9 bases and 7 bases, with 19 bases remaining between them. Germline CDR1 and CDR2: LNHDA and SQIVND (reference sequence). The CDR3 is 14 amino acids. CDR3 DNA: TGTGCCAGCGTCGGCGGGGGGAAGGACCAGCCCCAGCATTTT. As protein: CASVGGGKDQPQHF. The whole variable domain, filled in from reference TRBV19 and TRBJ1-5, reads DGGITQSPKYLFRKEGQNVTLSCEQNLNHDAMYWYRQDPGQGLRLIYYSQIVNDFQKGDIAEGYSVSREKKESFPLTVTSAQKNPTAFYLCASVGGGKDQPQHFGDGTRLSIL.